These 20 T cell receptor beta chains share one sample of origin, sequenced in a study of blood T cell repertoires in COVID-19 (dated by TCRdb to the early 2020s). Library preparation used the immunoSEQ multiplex PCR assay. In TCRdb, the immuneACCESS table is reduced to in-frame sequences with V and J assigned. These tables do not hold every clone; where another copy was compared, an unresolved V gene accounts for under half, and the others remain unexplained. The sample data list around 150,000 clones, and under 80% of these were observed just once. The top ten constitute 4.2% of the sample. Sequencing used peripheral blood. The receptors here all came from a man aged 60-69 years with acute or convalescent COVID-19.

The chain links TRBV7-9 to TRBJ2-7; tentatively, D is TRBD1 (6 bases). Germline V gives CDR1 SEHNR, CDR2 FQNEAQ (reference sequence). V lost 5 bases and J lost 2, with 16 bases in between. CDR3 size: 15 residues. CDR3 DNA: TGTGCCAGCAGCCCAAGTCAGGGGCCGACCTACGAGCAGTACTTC. Protein sequence: CASSPSQGPTYEQYF. The full variable domain, rest sourced from reference TRBV7-9 and TRBJ2-7, is DTGVSQNPRHKITKRGQNVTFRCDPISEHNRLYWYRQTLGQGPEFLTYFQNEAQLEKSRLLSDRFSAERPKGSFSTLEIQRTEQGDSAMYLCASSPSQGPTYEQYFGPGTRLTVT.

The rearrangement links TRBV9 to TRBJ2-5; 8 nucleotides align to TRBD1. Trimming cost V 3 bases and J 4 bases; bases outside gene matches: 11. This CDR3 is 16 amino acids long. Germline CDR1 is SGDLS and CDR2 is YYNGEE. The CDR3 spells CASSARQGNSLETQYF. For the CDR3, the DNA is TGTGCCAGCAGCGCTCGACAGGGGAATTCGTTAGAGACCCAGTACTTC.

The chain joins TRBV6-1 to TRBJ2-7, with D possibly matching TRBD1 (6 bases). V lost 1 base, J lost 2 bases, and 12 bases lay in between. The CDR3 totals 15 residues. Germline lookup yields CDR1 MNHNS and CDR2 SASEGT. The CDR3 region is CASSEETGIAYEQYF. CDR3 DNA sequence: TGTGCCAGCAGTGAAGAAACAGGGATAGCCTACGAGCAGTACTTC.

The chain joins TRBV5-1 to TRBJ1-1; 7 nucleotides match TRBD1. Trimming removed 4 bases from V and 6 bases from J; junction bases left unmatched: 9. The CDR3 is 14 amino acids. Germline-derived CDR1 and CDR2 are SGHRS and YFSETQ. DNA of the CDR3: TGCGCCAGCAGCCACAGACAGGGTCGCGCTGAAGCTTTCTTT. It encodes CASSHRQGRAEAFF.

The chain recombines TRBV4-1 with TRBJ2-2; TRBD1 agrees at 7 bases. CDR1 and CDR2 from the germline V gene are MGHRA and YSYEKL. The length of the CDR3 is 16 residues. The J segment lost 3 bases and the V segment lost 5 bases, leaving 9 bases of the junction unmatched. CDR3 protein: CASSARTGWDTGELFF. Here the CDR3 DNA reads TGCGCCAGCAGCGCTCGGACAGGCTGGGACACCGGGGAGCTGTTTTTT.

The V gene is TRBV7-9, the J gene TRBJ2-7; 7 bases agree with TRBD1. The length of the CDR3 is 14 residues. The V and J ends lost 5 bases and 11 bases, in that order; junction bases with no gene match: 15. The germline V gene encodes CDR1 SEHNR and CDR2 FQNEAQ (reference sequence). CDR3 protein: CASSPNLGGLSEYF. The CDR3 DNA reads as TGTGCCAGCAGCCCAAATTTAGGGGGCTTATCGGAGTACTTC.

This rearrangement joins TRBV28 to TRBJ2-7, with D unresolved. CDR1 and CDR2 (germline): MDHEN, SYDVKM. The V and J ends lost 7 bases and 0 bases respectively, with 13 bases between them. The CDR3 sequence is 14 residues long. CDR3 region: CASTAGGSSYEQYF. CDR3 coding DNA: TGTGCCAGCACCGCCGGCGGAAGCTCCTACGAGCAGTACTTC. Using reference TRBV28 and TRBJ2-7 for the parts outside the CDR3, the full variable domain is DVKVTQSSRYLVKRTGEKVFLECVQDMDHENMFWYRQDPGLGLRLIYFSYDVKMKEKGDIPEGYSVSREKKERFSLILESASTNQTSMYLCASTAGGSSYEQYFGPGTRLTVT.

The chain couples TRBV5-1 to TRBJ2-7; 8 bases are a match to TRBD1. V lost 4 bases, J lost 3 bases, and 9 bases stayed unmatched. CDR1 is SGHRS, CDR2 YFSETQ, per germline. The CDR3 is made up of 15 amino acids. The DNA for the CDR3 is TGCGCCAGCAGCGAAGGACAGGGCAGGATCTACGAGCAGTACTTC. It codes for CASSEGQGRIYEQYF.

The chain combines TRBV5-1 with TRBJ2-2, with TRBD2 identical over 7 bases. The V and J ends lost 2 bases and 4 bases, in that order; junction bases with no gene match: 2. The length of the CDR3 is 14 residues. Per the germline V gene, CDR1 is SGHRS and CDR2 is YFSETQ. The CDR3 region is CASSLAGSTGELFF. CDR3 DNA: TGCGCCAGCAGCTTAGCGGGATCCACCGGGGAGCTGTTTTTT.

This clone was recorded once. The chain is built from TRBV5-1 and TRBJ1-2; tentatively, D is TRBD1 (6 bases). The CDR3 has 13 residues. Germline lookup yields CDR1 SGHRS and CDR2 YFSETQ. Trimming cost V 6 bases and J 3 bases, with 12 bases left between them. Written as DNA, the CDR3 is TGCGCCAGCACGCCCGGACAGTACTATGGCTACACCTTC. It specifies CASTPGQYYGYTF.

The V call is TRBV11-1, the J call TRBJ2-2; no definite D call. Germline-derived CDR1 and CDR2 are SGHAT and FQDESV (reference sequence). This CDR3 region has 13 residues. The ends were cut back, 2 bases at V and 1 base at J, with 2 bases in the middle. The CDR3 loop is CASSLRNTGELFF. DNA of the CDR3: TGTGCCAGCAGCTTACGGAACACCGGGGAGCTGTTTTTT.

The chain couples TRBV12-3 or TRBV12-4 to TRBJ2-2; tentatively, D is TRBD2 (6 bases). CDR3 length: 13 amino acids. Trimming took 6 bases from V and 6 from J, leaving 11 bases between them. DNA for the CDR3: TGTGCCAGCAGGCCCGCGGGGTCCGGGGAGCTGTTTTTT. It specifies CASRPAGSGELFF.

CDR3 amino acids: CASLKGAYEQYF. The CDR3 bases are TGTGCCAGCCTCAAAGGGGCGTACGAGCAGTACTTC. The chain carries TRBV28 and TRBJ2-7, with D possibly TRBD1 on 5 matching bases. Germline V gene sequence: CDR1 MDHEN, CDR2 SYDVKM. The CDR3 has 12 residues. The V gene lost 8 bases and the J gene lost 4 bases, with 12 bases spanning the gap.

The rearrangement uses TRBV6-5 and TRBJ2-5, with a possible D match to TRBD2 (5 bases). Germline V gives CDR1 MNHEY, CDR2 SVGAGI. The CDR3 is 15 amino acids. Trimming took off 5 bases at V and 4 bases at J, with 17 bases between the two ends. CDR3 nucleotides: TGTGCCAGCAGTCCCCCGGGTACTACTAGAGAGACCCAGTACTTC. Encoded protein: CASSPPGTTRETQYF.

This clone was seen ten or more times. This rearrangement joins TRBV2 to TRBJ2-7; perhaps TRBD2 as D (6 bases). There are 14 residues in the CDR3. Per germline, CDR1 SNHLY and CDR2 FYNNEI. V dropped 6 bases and J dropped 3 bases, with 15 bases sitting between them. The CDR3 here is CASSPPGLHYEQYF. The CDR3 DNA sequence: TGTGCCAGCAGCCCTCCGGGACTCCACTACGAGCAGTACTTC.

This chain uses TRBV27 with TRBJ2-1; tentative D call: TRBD2 (6 bases). Germline-derived CDR1 and CDR2 are MNHEY and SMNVEV (reference sequence). This CDR3 spans 15 amino acids. V was trimmed by 1 base and J by 2 bases, leaving 9 bases between them. CDR3 sequence reads: CASSLFGRTYNEQFF. The CDR3 DNA reads TGTGCCAGCAGTTTATTCGGGAGAACCTACAATGAGCAGTTCTTC.

The chain is built from TRBV27 and TRBJ1-1; 9 positions agree with TRBD1. Trimming took 3 bases from V and 5 from J; bases not matched to a gene: 10. Per germline, CDR1 MNHEY and CDR2 SMNVEV (reference sequence). There are 16 residues in the CDR3. The DNA of the CDR3 is TGTGCCAGCAGTTTCTTACAGGGGGCGCGTGAAACTGAAGCTTTCTTT. Amino acids: CASSFLQGARETEAFF.

Regarding this clone: One end of the junction varies from germline; a read error may be responsible. V and J are TRBV7-7 and TRBJ2-7, with 10 bases identical to TRBD2. Looked up from germline, CDR1 is SSHAT and CDR2 is FNYEAQ (reference sequence). The CDR3 sequence is 15 residues long. The CDR3 DNA follows: TGTGCTAGCAGCGAATATAGCGGGAGGTACTACGAGCAGTACTTC. It codes for CASSEYSGRYYEQYF.

The chain employs TRBV20-1 and TRBJ1-5, with no clear D. Germline-derived CDR1 and CDR2 are DFQATT and SNEGSKA (reference sequence). The germline V and J ends were trimmed by 3 bases and 3 bases, with 15 bases remaining between them. The CDR3 runs to 15 residues. CDR3 sequence (DNA): TGCAGTGCTAGTCGGGCACAGACTAACAATCAGCCCCAGCATTTT. Translating it yields CSASRAQTNNQPQHF.

V gene TRBV5-5 combines with J gene TRBJ2-7, with D perhaps TRBD1 (5 bases). Germline CDR1 SGHKS, CDR2 YYEKEE (reference sequence). The V end lost 2 bases, the J end lost 0 bases, and 9 bases lay between the germline ends. The CDR3 consists of 14 residues. In nucleotides, the CDR3 is TGTGCCAGCAGCTTATACAGGAGCTCCTACGAGCAGTACTTC. Its translation is CASSLYRSSYEQYF.